The 21 T cell receptor beta chains below were found in one sample sequenced in a study of OX40 agonist ivuxolimab in advanced cancers. The table came from immunoSEQ multiplex PCR; TCRdb's copy has only in-frame clones and leaves some out. The data hold tens of thousands of clones, with about 80% observed a single time. The specimen was CD4+ or CD8+ T cells sorted from blood, collected in a trial of the OX40 agonist ivuxolimab. Source of these receptors: an adult with an advanced solid tumor such as melanoma, head and neck, liver or kidney cancer.

This sequence joins TRBV5-1 and TRBJ2-1; D is ambiguous. Trimming pared 0 bases from V and 6 bases from J, leaving 16 bases between. CDR3 length: 16 amino acids. Germline CDR1 is SGHRS and CDR2 is YFSETQ. This chain's CDR3 is CASSLGDSSRTNEQFF. As DNA, the CDR3 is TGCGCCAGCAGCTTGGGGGATAGTAGCAGGACCAATGAGCAGTTCTTC.

This clone was seen a single time. The rearrangement uses TRBV19 and TRBJ2-1; D is undetermined. This CDR3 has 13 amino acids. With 4 bases removed from V and 5 bases from J, the gap between germline ends came to 9 bases. CDR1 is LNHDA, CDR2 SQIVND, per germline (reference sequence). This chain's CDR3 is CASSRGPNNEQFF. The CDR3 region has the DNA TGTGCCAGTAGTAGGGGTCCGAACAATGAGCAGTTCTTC.

The chain links TRBV28 to TRBJ2-7; 7 bases match TRBD1. The CDR3 is 16 amino acids. Looked up from germline, CDR1 is MDHEN and CDR2 is SYDVKM. Losses at the gene ends were 3 bases for V and 3 bases for J; bases not matched to a gene: 11. Here the CDR3 DNA reads TGTGCCAGCAGTTTCCCGATCGGGACAGAGCTCTACGAGCAGTACTTC. Protein sequence: CASSFPIGTELYEQYF.

The rearrangement uses TRBV4-3 and TRBJ1-6; no clear D. V was trimmed by 0 bases and J by 6 bases, leaving 12 bases between them. This CDR3 spans 16 amino acids. Germline loops: CDR1 LGHNA, CDR2 YSLEER. The CDR3, as DNA: TGCGCCAGCAGCCAAGATAATGGGGTTGCTAATTCACCCCTCCACTTT. Protein sequence: CASSQDNGVANSPLHF.

V is TRBV18 and J is TRBJ1-1, with 9 nucleotides matching TRBD1. The CDR3 contains 17 residues. The J segment lost 4 bases and the V segment lost 5 bases, leaving 14 bases of the junction unmatched. Germline V lookup: CDR1 KGHSH, CDR2 LQKENI. As DNA, the CDR3 is TGTGCCAGCTCAGCGGGGACAGGGCTCCGATTTCGCACTGAAGCTTTCTTT. It yields the protein CASSAGTGLRFRTEAFF.

The rearrangement links TRBV19 to TRBJ1-5, with TRBD1 matching over 7 bases. CDR1 is LNHDA, CDR2 SQIVND, per germline (reference sequence). The V gene end was trimmed by 5 bases and the J gene end by 7 bases; junction bases not matched to a gene: 17. The CDR3 length is 17 residues. CDR3 sequence (DNA): TGTGCCAGTAGTCCCCGGGGGGCAGGGGGATCGGGGCAGCCCCAGCATTTT. This sequence encodes CASSPRGAGGSGQPQHF.

The chain has TRBV28 and TRBJ1-2; possible D gene TRBD1, 5 bases. V lost 5 bases to trimming and J lost 2 bases, with 9 bases between them. The CDR3 has 13 residues. Germline V lookup: CDR1 MDHEN, CDR2 SYDVKM. CDR3 nucleotide sequence: TGTGCCAGCAGTATTGACAGCAACTATGGCTACACCTTC. Protein product: CASSIDSNYGYTF.

J is TRBJ1-6 and V is TRBV28, with 7 bases lining up with TRBD1. V was clipped by 2 bases and J by 7 bases; unmatched bases: 8. Germline CDR1 MDHEN, CDR2 SYDVKM. The CDR3 runs to 16 residues. Here the CDR3 reads CASSLEGTAKNSPLHF. CDR3 in DNA: TGTGCCAGCAGTTTAGAGGGGACAGCGAAAAATTCACCCCTCCACTTT.

This chain joins TRBV14 and TRBJ2-7; D remains ambiguous. V was trimmed by 5 bases and J by 2 bases, leaving 16 bases between them. The CDR3 is 15 amino acids. In germline, CDR1 is SGHDN, CDR2 FVKESK. The CDR3 DNA reads TGTGCCAGCAGCTTCCTGTGGGCACGGGCCTACGAGCAGTACTTC. As protein: CASSFLWARAYEQYF.

The chain has TRBV19 and TRBJ2-7; D may be TRBD1 or TRBD2 (5 bases each). The germline V gene encodes CDR1 LNHDA and CDR2 SQIVND (reference sequence). This CDR3 region has 15 residues. V was cut by 6 bases and J by 7 bases, with 22 bases left in between. This CDR3 is CASRSSDRNEGEQYF. The CDR3 region has the DNA TGTGCCAGTAGATCTTCGGACCGAAACGAGGGGGAGCAGTACTTC.

This rearrangement joins TRBV7-2 to TRBJ2-7; the D is unclear. CDR3 length: 13 residues. Germline V gives CDR1 SGHTA, CDR2 FQGNSA. V lost 5 bases and J lost 5, with 13 bases in between. CDR3 sequence (DNA): TGTGCCAGCAGCCCCCAGGTTAGGGACGAGCAGTACTTC. Its protein is CASSPQVRDEQYF.

This chain links TRBV29-1 with TRBJ1-2; 10 nucleotides agree with TRBD1. The CDR3 sequence is 17 residues long. The trim removed 2 bases at V and 4 bases at J, leaving 13 bases unmatched. Germline-derived CDR1 and CDR2 are SQVTM and ANQGSEA. CDR3 amino acids: CSVETRDRGLWGYGYTF. The CDR3, as DNA: TGCAGCGTTGAAACCCGGGACAGGGGCCTGTGGGGCTATGGCTACACCTTC.

This clone has only one observation. The chain couples TRBV6-1 to TRBJ1-5; 7 bases fit TRBD1. Germline V gene data show CDR1 as MNHNS and CDR2 as SASEGT. J lost 7 bases, V lost 5 bases, and 5 bases had no gene match. The CDR3 spans 13 residues. The CDR3 DNA sequence: TGTGCCAGCAGTTTGACAGGGAAGCAGCCCCAGCATTTT. It codes for CASSLTGKQPQHF.

The V gene is TRBV5-1, the J gene TRBJ2-1, with 10 bases matching TRBD2. CDR1 is SGHRS, CDR2 YFSETQ, per germline. J was trimmed by 9 bases and V by 2 bases; bases with no gene match: 8. The CDR3 sequence is 15 residues long. CDR3 region: CASSFKAGGPGEQFF. CDR3 bases: TGCGCCAGCAGCTTTAAAGCGGGGGGGCCAGGTGAGCAGTTCTTC.

The CDR3 region has the DNA TGTGCCAGCAGCCAAGAACTCCAAGGGGGTCCCCGCCAAGAGACCCAGTACTTC. Its translation: CASSQELQGGPRQETQYF. The chain recombines TRBV4-2 with TRBJ2-5; D may be TRBD1 (6 bases). The V gene's germline CDR1 is LGHNA and CDR2 YNFKEQ. V was cut by 0 bases and J by 1 base, with 18 bases left in between. This CDR3 has 18 amino acids.

The J gene is TRBJ2-7, the V gene TRBV27; 8 bases align to TRBD1. This CDR3 region has 16 residues. Germline V CDR1 and CDR2: MNHEY, SMNVEV (reference sequence). With 3 bases clipped from V and 4 bases from J, the junction kept 11 bases outside the gene matches. CDR3 amino acids: CASSFEVQGGGYEQYF. CDR3 coding DNA: TGTGCCAGCAGTTTCGAGGTACAGGGGGGTGGATACGAGCAGTACTTC.

The J gene is TRBJ1-2, the V gene TRBV5-1; TRBD1 agrees at 8 bases. CDR3 length equals 14 residues. V gave up 4 bases and J gave up 3 bases; unmatched junction bases: 5. Germline V lookup: CDR1 SGHRS, CDR2 YFSETQ. CDR3 in amino acids: CASSPGQGHYGYTF. The CDR3 nucleotides read TGCGCCAGCAGCCCCGGACAGGGACACTATGGCTACACCTTC.

This sequence joins TRBV25-1 and TRBJ1-4; possible D gene TRBD1, 6 bases. The ends were cut back, 3 bases at V and 2 bases at J, with 16 bases in the middle. In germline, CDR1 is MGHDK, CDR2 SYGVNS. The CDR3 totals 17 residues. CDR3 sequence (DNA): TGTGCCAGCAGTGATTACGGCAGGGGCCGCACTAATGAAAAACTGTTTTTT. This codes for CASSDYGRGRTNEKLFF.

This clone was recorded only once. This sequence joins TRBV27 and TRBJ1-2; 11 positions agree with TRBD1. The CDR3 totals 14 residues. V lost 5 bases, J lost 7 bases, and 6 bases stayed unmatched. Germline lookup yields CDR1 MNHEY and CDR2 SMNVEV (reference sequence). CDR3 sequence: CASSGGTGGGGYTF. DNA of the CDR3: TGTGCCAGCAGTGGCGGGACAGGGGGTGGTGGCTACACCTTC.

The V call is TRBV6-1, the J call TRBJ1-6, with D tentatively TRBD1 (5 bases). CDR3 length equals 14 residues. V was shortened by 6 bases and J by 9 bases, with 15 bases between the two germline ends. Germline V gene sequence: CDR1 MNHNS, CDR2 SASEGT. The CDR3 region is CASRAQEGISPLHF. In nucleotides, the CDR3 is TGTGCCAGCAGGGCACAGGAGGGGATTTCACCCCTCCACTTT.

The J gene is TRBJ2-2, the V gene TRBV6-5; D gene ambiguous. CDR1 is MNHEY, CDR2 SVGAGI, per germline. Deletions cut 8 bases from V and 3 bases from J, with 13 bases between. The CDR3 is 14 amino acids. CDR3 sequence: CASVAAVHTGELFF. DNA of the CDR3: TGTGCCAGCGTCGCGGCTGTCCACACCGGGGAGCTGTTTTTT.